This T cell receptor (beta chain) originates from a study of blood T cell repertoires in COVID-19. Overall study context: The samples span acute and convalescent COVID-19 from the United States, Italy and Spain. The cDNA or gDNA used as material had been derived from T cells, B-cell-depleted T cells, or PBMCs.

Original data processing: Amplified reference gene primers provided the basis for estimating nucleated cell counts. Produced via immunoSEQ multiplex PCR; TCRdb's table is partial and in-frame only. V, J and clone size derive from that table, while D and trimming were established from the DNA sequence. The repertoire holds 140,000 to 150,000 clones, 75% to 90% seen once, with around 2.9% in the top ten. The V gene end was trimmed by 6 bases and the J gene end by 4 bases; junction bases not matched to a gene: 7. This CDR3 spans 14 amino acids. The germline gives CDR1 SNHLY, CDR2 FYNNEI. The rearrangement links TRBV2 to TRBJ1-2, with 8 positions matching TRBD1. The sequence was obtained from a woman in her sixties with active COVID-19. The sample comprised peripheral blood. CDR3 protein: CASRTGTGIYGYTF. Written as DNA, the CDR3 is TGTGCCAGCAGGACCGGGACAGGCATCTATGGCTACACCTTC. The full variable domain, completed using reference TRBV2 and TRBJ1-2, is EPEVTQTPSHQVTQMGQEVILRCVPISNHLYFYWYRQILGQKVEFLVSFYNNEISEKSEIFDDQFSVERPDGSNFTLKIRSTKLEDSAMYFCASRTGTGIYGYTFGSGTRLTVV.